This TCR beta chain stems from a study of cytomegalovirus exposure and HLA in healthy donors. Donors likely had unrecorded immune exposures despite being nominally healthy when sampled. The PCR made use of 60 Vbeta and 13 Jbeta primers. The table came from immunoSEQ multiplex PCR; TCRdb's copy has only in-frame clones and leaves some out. The sample yields under 120,000 clones, 65% seen once. The V segment lost 3 bases and the J segment 4 bases; nucleotides outside the gene matches: 10. CDR1 and CDR2 from the germline V gene are SGHDT and YYEEEE. The CDR3 consists of 16 residues. This clone was recorded only once.

The TCR sequence derives from a man under 40 in good health and CMV-seropositive. This chain links TRBV5-6 with TRBJ2-1; 7 nucleotides align to TRBD1. Sequencing was carried out using PBMCs. CDR3 sequence: CASSSTGTAIYNEQFF. In DNA, the CDR3 is TGTGCCAGCAGCTCGACCGGGACAGCTATATACAATGAGCAGTTCTTC.